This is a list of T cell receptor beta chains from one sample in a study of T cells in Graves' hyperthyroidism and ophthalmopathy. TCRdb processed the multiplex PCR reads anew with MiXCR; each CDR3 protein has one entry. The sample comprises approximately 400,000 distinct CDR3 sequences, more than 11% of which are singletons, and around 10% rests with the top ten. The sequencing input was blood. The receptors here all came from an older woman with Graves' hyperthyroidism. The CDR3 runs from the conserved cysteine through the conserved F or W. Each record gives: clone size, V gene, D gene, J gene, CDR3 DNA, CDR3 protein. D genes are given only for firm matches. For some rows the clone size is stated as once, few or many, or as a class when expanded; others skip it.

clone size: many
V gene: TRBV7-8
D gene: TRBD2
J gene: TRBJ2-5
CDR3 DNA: TGTGCCAGCAGCTCCCCCCGACTAGCTGGGAGAGAGACCCAGTACTTC
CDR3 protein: CASSSPRLAGRETQYF

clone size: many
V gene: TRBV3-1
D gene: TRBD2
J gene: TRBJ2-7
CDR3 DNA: TGTGCCAGCAGCCAAGGGACTAGCGGGAGCGAGCAGTACTTC
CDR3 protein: CASSQGTSGSEQYF

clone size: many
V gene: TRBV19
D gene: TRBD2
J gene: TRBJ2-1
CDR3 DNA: TGTGCCAGTAGTATGGGGCTAGCGGGACCCTACAATGAGCAGTTCTTC
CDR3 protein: CASSMGLAGPYNEQFF

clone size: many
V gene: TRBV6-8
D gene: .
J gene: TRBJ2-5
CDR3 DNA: TGTGCCAGCAGTTTGTTCGGGCAAGAGACCCAGTACTTC
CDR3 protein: CASSLFGQETQYF

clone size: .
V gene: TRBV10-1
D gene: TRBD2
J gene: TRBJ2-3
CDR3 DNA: TGCGCCAGCAGTGAGTCGATGGGAGGGCCAAATACGCGGTATTTT
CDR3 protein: CASSESMGGPNTRYF

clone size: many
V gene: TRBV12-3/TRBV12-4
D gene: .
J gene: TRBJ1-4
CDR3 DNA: TGTGCCAGCAGTTTACGCAGGGACGGTGAAAAACTGTTTTTT
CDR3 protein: CASSLRRDGEKLFF

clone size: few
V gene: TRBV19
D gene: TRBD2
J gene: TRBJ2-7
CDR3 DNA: TGTGCCAGTAGTAAGCGGGGTACCTACGAGCAGTACTTC
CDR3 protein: CASSKRGTYEQYF

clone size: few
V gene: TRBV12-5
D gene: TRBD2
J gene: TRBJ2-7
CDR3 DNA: TGTGCTAGTGGTCCCCAGGGACTAGCGGGATCACAGCAGTACTTC
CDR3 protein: CASGPQGLAGSQQYF

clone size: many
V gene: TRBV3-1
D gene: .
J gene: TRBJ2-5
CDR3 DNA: TGTGCCAGCAGCCAAGAGGGGGGGCGAGGGACCCAGTACTTC
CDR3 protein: CASSQEGGRGTQYF

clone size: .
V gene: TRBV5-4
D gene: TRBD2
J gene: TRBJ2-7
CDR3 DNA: TGTGCCAGCAGCTCGTCGGGACTAGCGGGAGGGCTCCACGAGCAGTACTTC
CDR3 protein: CASSSSGLAGGLHEQYF

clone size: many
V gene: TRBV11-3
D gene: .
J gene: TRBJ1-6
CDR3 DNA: TGTGCCAGCAGCTTAGGATCGTTCAGCGTCAATTCACCCCTCCACTTT
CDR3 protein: CASSLGSFSVNSPLHF

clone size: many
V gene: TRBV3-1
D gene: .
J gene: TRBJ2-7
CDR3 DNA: TGTGCCAGCAGCCAAAGGGGTGTAGCCGGGAGAGCCTACGAGCAGTACTTC
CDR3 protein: CASSQRGVAGRAYEQYF

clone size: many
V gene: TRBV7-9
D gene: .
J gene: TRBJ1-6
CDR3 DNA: TGTGCCAGCAGCTTAGCGAGGAGCCTTAATTCACCCCTCCACTTT
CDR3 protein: CASSLARSLNSPLHF

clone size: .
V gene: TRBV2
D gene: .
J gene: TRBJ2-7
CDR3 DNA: TGTGCCAGCAGCGCCCTCGTCGGAGCCTACGAGCAGTACTTC
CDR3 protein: CASSALVGAYEQYF